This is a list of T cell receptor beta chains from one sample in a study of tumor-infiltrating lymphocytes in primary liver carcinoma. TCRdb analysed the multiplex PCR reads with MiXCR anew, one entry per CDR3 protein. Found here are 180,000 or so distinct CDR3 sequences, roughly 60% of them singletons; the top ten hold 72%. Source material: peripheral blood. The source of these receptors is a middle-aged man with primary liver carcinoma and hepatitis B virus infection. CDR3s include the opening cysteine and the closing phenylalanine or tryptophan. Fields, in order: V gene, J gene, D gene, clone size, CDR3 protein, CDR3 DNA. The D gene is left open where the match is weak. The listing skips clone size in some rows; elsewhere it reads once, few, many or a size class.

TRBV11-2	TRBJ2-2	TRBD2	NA	CASSLPGLMGGPGTGELFF	TGTGCCAGCAGCTTACCGGGACTAATGGGAGGGCCGGGCACCGGGGAGCTGTTTTTT
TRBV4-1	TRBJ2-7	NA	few	CASSQDNWDEQYF	TGCGCCAGCAGCCAAGATAACTGGGACGAGCAGTACTTC
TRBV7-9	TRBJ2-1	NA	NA	CASSLGAGNEQFF	TGTGCCAGCAGCTTAGGGGCGGGGAATGAGCAGTTCTTC
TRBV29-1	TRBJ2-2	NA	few	CSVETPTGTVTGELFF	TGCAGCGTTGAAACCCCCACAGGAACCGTCACCGGGGAGCTGTTTTTT
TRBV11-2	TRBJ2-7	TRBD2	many	CASSLGGGEQYF	TGTGCCAGCAGCTTAGGGGGGGGCGAGCAGTACTTC
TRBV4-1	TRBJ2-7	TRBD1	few	CASSHAGTGSSYEQYF	TGCGCCAGCAGCCATGCCGGGACAGGCAGCTCCTACGAGCAGTACTTC
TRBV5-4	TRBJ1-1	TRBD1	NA	CASGSKGRGLSEAVF	TGTGCCAGCGGCTCCAAGGGCAGGGGGCTGTCTGAAGCTGTCTTT
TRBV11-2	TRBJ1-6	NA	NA	CASSLSDSPPHF	TGTGCCAGCAGCTTGAGTGATTCACCCCCCCACTTT
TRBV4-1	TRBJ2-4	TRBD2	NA	CASSQTPGTSVAKNIQYF	TGCGCCAGCAGCCAAACTCCCGGGACTAGCGTCGCCAAAAACATTCAGTACTTC
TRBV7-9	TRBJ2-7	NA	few	CASSLGNGFGAEQYF	TGTGCCAGCAGCTTAGGGAACGGGTTCGGGGCCGAGCAGTACTTC
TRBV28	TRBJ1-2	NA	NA	CASSIAGIDYGYTF	TGTGCCAGCAGTATTGCAGGGATTGACTATGGCTACACCTTC
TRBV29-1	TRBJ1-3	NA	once	CSVVAGPGSGNTIYF	TGCAGCGTTGTAGCGGGTCCCGGCTCTGGAAACACCATATATTTT
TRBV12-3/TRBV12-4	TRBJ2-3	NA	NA	CASSVGLNTDTQYF	TGTGCCAGCAGCGTGGGGCTTAACACAGATACGCAGTATTTT
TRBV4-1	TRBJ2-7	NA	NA	CASSQRGYGQYF	TGCGCCAGCAGCCAAAGGGGGTACGGGCAGTACTTC
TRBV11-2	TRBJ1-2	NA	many	CASSLGRDPFEGYTF	TGTGCCAGCAGCTTAGGAAGGGATCCCTTTGAGGGCTACACCTTC
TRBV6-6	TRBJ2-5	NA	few	CASSLDSLETQYF	TGTGCCAGCAGTTTGGACAGTTTGGAGACCCAGTACTTC
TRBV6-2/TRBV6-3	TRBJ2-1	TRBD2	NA	CASSYMTSGDYNEQFF	TGTGCCAGCAGCTACATGACTAGCGGGGACTACAATGAGCAGTTCTTC
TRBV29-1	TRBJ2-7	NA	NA	CSVYFSDYYEQYF	TGCAGCGTTTACTTTAGCGATTACTACGAGCAGTACTTC
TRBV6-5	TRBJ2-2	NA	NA	CASSYSSIRHTGELFF	TGTGCCAGCAGTTACTCGAGTATCCGACACACCGGGGAGCTGTTTTTT
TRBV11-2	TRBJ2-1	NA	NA	CASSLLVENKQFF	TGTGCCAGCAGCCTATTGGTGGAGAATAAGCAGTTCTTC
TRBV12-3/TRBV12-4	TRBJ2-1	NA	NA	CASSLGGRANNEQFF	TGTGCCAGCAGTTTAGGGGGCAGGGCGAACAATGAGCAGTTCTTC
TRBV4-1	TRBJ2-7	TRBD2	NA	CASSQVLAGRYEQYF	TGCGCCAGCAGCCAAGTGTTAGCGGGACGCTACGAGCAGTACTTC
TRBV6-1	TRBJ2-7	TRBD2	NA	CASSPSGASGTYEQYF	TGTGCCAGCAGTCCCTCGGGGGCTAGCGGGACCTACGAGCAGTACTTC
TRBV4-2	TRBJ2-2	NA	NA	CASSQSLANPGELLF	TGTGCCAGCAGCCAGTCTCTAGCAAACCCCGGGGAGCTGTTATTT
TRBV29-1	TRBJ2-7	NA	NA	CSVGDSSEQYF	TGCAGCGTGGGGGATTCTTCCGAGCAGTACTTC
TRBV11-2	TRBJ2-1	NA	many	CASSLEGFYNEQFF	TGTGCCAGCAGCTTAGAAGGGTTCTACAATGAGCAGTTCTTC
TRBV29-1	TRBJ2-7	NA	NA	CSVEGGSPNEQYF	TGCAGCGTTGAAGGGGGGTCTCCCAACGAGCAGTACTTC
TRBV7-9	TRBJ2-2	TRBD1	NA	CASSPRQGLDGELFF	TGCGCCAGCAGCCCGCGACAGGGGCTGGACGGGGAGCTGTTTTTT
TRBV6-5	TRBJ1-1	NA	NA	CASSWSQANTEAFF	TGTGCCAGCAGTTGGAGTCAGGCGAACACTGAAGCTTTCTTT
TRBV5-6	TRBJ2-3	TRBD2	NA	CASSLGLVPDTQYF	TGTGCCAGTAGCTTGGGACTAGTCCCAGATACGCAGTATTTT
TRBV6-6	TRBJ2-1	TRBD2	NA	CASNERNSGGGNEQFF	TGTGCCAGCAATGAAAGAAATAGTGGGGGAGGGAATGAGCAGTTCTTC
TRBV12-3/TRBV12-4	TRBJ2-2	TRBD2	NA	CGSSQGLAGGTGELFF	TGTGGCAGCAGTCAGGGACTAGCGGGAGGGACCGGGGAGCTGTTTTTT
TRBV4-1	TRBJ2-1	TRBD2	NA	CASSQGLAGYNEQFF	TGCGCCAGCAGCCAGGGACTAGCGGGATACAATGAGCAGTTCTTC
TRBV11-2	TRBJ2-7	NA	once	CASSLEADGTYEQYF	TGTGCCAGCAGCTTAGAAGCGGACGGGACCTACGAGCAGTACTTC
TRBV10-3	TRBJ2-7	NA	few	CAIRGASYEQYF	TGTGCCATCAGGGGGGCCTCCTATGAGCAGTACTTC
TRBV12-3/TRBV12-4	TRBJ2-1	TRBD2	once	CASSLDGGAYNEQFF	TGTGCCAGCAGTTTAGACGGGGGGGCCTACAATGAGCAGTTCTTC
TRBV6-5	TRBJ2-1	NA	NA	CASTQRLERGNEQFF	TGTGCCAGCACCCAACGACTAGAAAGAGGCAATGAGCAGTTCTTC
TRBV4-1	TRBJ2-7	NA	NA	CASSQDQEFTSTYEQYF	TGCGCCAGCAGCCAAGATCAGGAATTTACGTCTACCTACGAGCAGTACTTC
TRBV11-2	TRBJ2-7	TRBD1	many	CASSLFSRDRDPYEQYF	TGTGCCAGCAGCTTATTCTCACGGGACAGGGACCCCTACGAGCAGTACTTC
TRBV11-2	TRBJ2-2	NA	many	CASTGSTGELFF	TGTGCCAGCACCGGTAGCACCGGGGAGCTGTTTTTT
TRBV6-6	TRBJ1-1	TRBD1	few	CASSPPPGQGSYGAFF	TGTGCCAGCAGTCCTCCTCCGGGACAGGGTAGTTATGGAGCTTTCTTT
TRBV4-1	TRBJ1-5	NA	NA	CASSPGGAHNQPQHF	TGCGCCAGCAGCCCCGGGGGGGCACACAATCAGCCCCAGCATTTT
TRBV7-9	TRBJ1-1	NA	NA	CASSFPKGSGTEAFF	TGTGCCAGCAGCTTCCCTAAGGGGTCGGGGACTGAAGCCTTCTTT